This passage covers 20 T cell receptor beta chains from one sample sequenced in a study of blood T cell repertoires in COVID-19. Clones were sequenced by immunoSEQ multiplex PCR, and TCRdb holds only the in-frame ones, with some missing. The sample lists more than 250,000 clones, more than 75% seen once, with around 1.6% in the top ten. Sequenced sample: peripheral blood. These receptors were collected from a woman aged 45-65 years with acute or convalescent COVID-19.

This chain uses TRBV7-9 with TRBJ2-1, with D possibly being TRBD1 (6 bases). The CDR3 extends over 13 amino acids. Trimming stripped 4 bases from V and 10 bases from J, with 14 bases between. The germline V gene encodes CDR1 SEHNR and CDR2 FQNEAQ (reference sequence). This CDR3 is CASSSRDKREQFF. For the CDR3, the DNA is TGTGCCAGCAGCTCCCGGGACAAACGGGAGCAGTTCTTC.

This chain connects TRBV10-3 to TRBJ2-3, with D tentatively TRBD2 (6 bases). The germline V and J ends were trimmed by 5 bases and 1 base, with 10 bases remaining between them. Germline V CDR1 and CDR2: ENHRY, SYGVKD. The CDR3 runs to 14 residues. The CDR3 region has the DNA TGTGCCATCAGTAGGAGGGAGGGCACAGATACGCAGTATTTT. Translation: CAISRREGTDTQYF.

The genes are TRBV7-9 and TRBJ2-2; 7 bases match TRBD2. CDR1 and CDR2 from the germline V gene are SEHNR and FQNEAQ (reference sequence). The trim removed 3 bases at V and 1 base at J, leaving 11 bases unmatched. This CDR3 contains 18 residues. The CDR3 bases are TGTGCCAGCAGCTTCGTTTTCGGCCGCGGGGGGAACACCGGGGAGCTGTTTTTT. It specifies CASSFVFGRGGNTGELFF.

V and J are TRBV5-1 and TRBJ2-3; 8 nucleotides align to TRBD1. This CDR3 region has 16 residues. The trim removed 3 bases at V and 0 bases at J, leaving 6 bases unmatched. Germline V gives CDR1 SGHRS, CDR2 YFSETQ. The CDR3 loop is CASSSVTGGSTDTQYF. The CDR3 DNA reads as TGCGCCAGCAGCTCTGTAACAGGGGGTAGCACAGATACGCAGTATTTT.

This clone was observed a handful of times. The CDR3 sequence: CASSPGGGVLSGNTIYF. CDR3 DNA sequence: TGTGCCAGCAGCCCCGGAGGGGGGGTCCTCTCTGGAAACACCATATATTTT. The chain uses TRBV28 and TRBJ1-3, with D perhaps TRBD1 (6 bases). The CDR3 has 17 amino acids. CDR1 MDHEN and CDR2 SYDVKM come from the germline V gene. Trimming took 6 bases from V and 0 from J, leaving 18 bases between them.

CDR3 in amino acids: CASGLRLGGQPQHF. For the CDR3, the DNA is TGTGCCAGCGGACTAAGGTTGGGCGGACAGCCCCAGCATTTT. The rearrangement links TRBV2 to TRBJ1-5, with unresolved D. Between the trimmed V and J ends, which lost 8 bases and 7 bases, there was a span of 18 bases. Per germline, CDR1 SNHLY and CDR2 FYNNEI. This CDR3 has 14 residues.

The chain employs TRBV6-2 or TRBV6-3 and TRBJ1-2; D unclear. This CDR3 region has 12 residues. Germline V CDR1 and CDR2: MNHEY, SVGEGT. V lost 4 bases to trimming and J lost 4 bases, with 7 bases between them. CDR3 residues: CASSFSTYGYTF. The CDR3 DNA reads as TGTGCCAGCAGTTTTAGCACCTATGGCTACACCTTC.

V and J are TRBV19 and TRBJ2-1, with 10 bases fitting TRBD2. The germline gives CDR1 LNHDA, CDR2 SQIVND (reference sequence). J lost 4 bases, V lost 6 bases, and 6 bases had no gene match. The CDR3 is made up of 15 amino acids. The CDR3 nucleotides are TGTGCCAGTAGCCTTACTAGCGGGGAGTACAATGAGCAGTTCTTC. Translation gives CASSLTSGEYNEQFF.

The J gene is TRBJ1-2, the V gene TRBV5-1, with D perhaps TRBD1 (6 bases). CDR1 SGHRS and CDR2 YFSETQ come from the germline V gene. This CDR3 has 15 amino acids. V was cut by 3 bases and J by 4 bases, with 16 bases left in between. The CDR3 reads CASSSGQSAIYGYTF. CDR3 nucleotide sequence: TGCGCCAGCAGCTCCGGACAGTCAGCTATCTATGGCTACACCTTC.

The chain uses TRBV10-3 and TRBJ2-5; possible D gene TRBD2, 6 bases. V lost 3 bases and J lost 2, with 13 bases in between. The CDR3 has 15 residues. Germline V lookup: CDR1 ENHRY, CDR2 SYGVKD. This chain's CDR3 is CAISDQAGVQETQYF. The CDR3 DNA is TGTGCCATCAGTGATCAAGCGGGCGTGCAAGAGACCCAGTACTTC.

CDR3 bases: TGTGCCACCAGCCACGGGATAGGGAATCAGCCCCAGCATTTT. Translated: CATSHGIGNQPQHF. V and J are TRBV24-1 and TRBJ1-5, with no clear D. The V end was cut by 7 bases, the J end by 4 bases, with 13 bases between. The length of the CDR3 is 14 residues. Germline CDR1 and CDR2: KGHDR and SFDVKD.

The gene calls are TRBV10-3 and TRBJ2-5, with D possibly matching TRBD2 (6 bases). Germline-derived CDR1 and CDR2 are ENHRY and SYGVKD. CDR3 size: 13 residues. Trimming removed 6 bases from V and 3 bases from J, with 11 bases in between. The CDR3 DNA is TGTGCCATCAGGTCTAGCGACAAAGAGACCCAGTACTTC. Translated: CAIRSSDKETQYF.

The rearrangement joins TRBV9 to TRBJ2-1; 14 nucleotides agree with TRBD2. Trimming cost V 1 base and J 6 bases; bases outside gene matches: 9. The CDR3 is 18 amino acids. CDR1 and CDR2 (germline): SGDLS, YYNGEE. For the CDR3, the DNA is TGTGCCAGCAGCGTACCCTCCGGGACTAGCGGGAGATCCAATGAGCAGTTCTTC. Amino acid sequence: CASSVPSGTSGRSNEQFF.

The table lists this clone with a count of one. J is TRBJ2-1 and V is TRBV6-2 or TRBV6-3, with 8 positions matching TRBD2. Germline lookup yields CDR1 MNHEY and CDR2 SVGEGT. The CDR3 has 15 amino acids. Trimming removed 5 bases from V and 8 bases from J; junction bases left unmatched: 11. In DNA, the CDR3 is TGTGCCAGCAGTCCACCCGGGACTAGATGGCATGAGCAGTTCTTC. As protein: CASSPPGTRWHEQFF.

The chain joins TRBV7-2 to TRBJ2-1; D possibly corresponds to TRBD1 (5 bases). V lost 1 base to trimming and J lost 3 bases, with 7 bases between them. This CDR3 is 14 amino acids long. CDR1 SGHTA and CDR2 FQGNSA come from the germline V gene. The CDR3 DNA reads TGTGCCAGCAGCTTAGGGCAGGGCTACAATGAGCAGTTCTTC. The encoded protein is CASSLGQGYNEQFF. The full variable domain, rest sourced from reference TRBV7-2 and TRBJ2-1, is GAGVSQSPSNKVTEKGKDVELRCDPISGHTALYWYRQSLGQGLEFLIYFQGNSAPDKSGLPSDRFSAERTGGSVSTLTIQRTQQEDSAVYLCASSLGQGYNEQFFGPGTRLTVL.

The chain carries TRBV9 and TRBJ2-3; no clear D. The CDR3 is made up of 16 amino acids. V was pared by 4 bases and J by 1 base, with 16 bases between. Germline lookup yields CDR1 SGDLS and CDR2 YYNGEE. The CDR3 DNA follows: TGTGCCAGCAGCACCCGGGTCGCTATTGGCACAGATACGCAGTATTTT. Its translation is CASSTRVAIGTDTQYF.

The chain joins TRBV7-3 to TRBJ2-5, with 9 nucleotides matching TRBD2. V trimming: 5 bases; J trimming: 5 bases; junction bases outside the gene matches: 9. This CDR3 is 15 amino acids long. Germline V gives CDR1 SGHTA, CDR2 FQGTGA. The CDR3 region has the DNA TGTGCCAGCAGCCCCCGCGGGAGGGCTGGGGAGACCCAGTACTTC. Protein product: CASSPRGRAGETQYF.

This chain uses TRBV5-5 with TRBJ1-3; D unclear. Germline CDR1 SGHKS, CDR2 YYEKEE (reference sequence). The CDR3 length is 14 residues. Deletions cut 5 bases from V and 1 base from J, with 10 bases between. CDR3 in DNA: TGTGCCAGCAGGACCACCGGGTCTGGAAACACCATATATTTT. Amino acid sequence: CASRTTGSGNTIYF.

The gene calls are TRBV3-1 (or the pseudogene TRBV3-2) and TRBJ2-3; no definite D call. V gave up 2 bases and J gave up 0 bases, with 3 bases separating them. Germline V CDR1 and CDR2: LGHDT, YNNKEL (reference sequence). This CDR3 spans 13 amino acids. The CDR3 DNA follows: TGTGCCAGCAGCCAACTTAGCACAGATACGCAGTATTTT. It encodes CASSQLSTDTQYF.

This chain connects TRBV28 to TRBJ1-1; 7 nucleotides align to TRBD1. From germline, CDR1 is MDHEN and CDR2 SYDVKM. The CDR3 sequence is 14 residues long. Losses at the gene ends were 5 bases for V and 4 bases for J; bases not matched to a gene: 7. CDR3 sequence (DNA): TGTGCCAGCAGTCCACCCGACAGGGCCACTGAAGCTTTCTTT. Its translation: CASSPPDRATEAFF. The full variable domain, its missing parts supplied by reference TRBV28 and TRBJ1-1, is DVKVTQSSRYLVKRTGEKVFLECVQDMDHENMFWYRQDPGLGLRLIYFSYDVKMKEKGDIPEGYSVSREKKERFSLILESASTNQTSMYLCASSPPDRATEAFFGQGTRLTVV.